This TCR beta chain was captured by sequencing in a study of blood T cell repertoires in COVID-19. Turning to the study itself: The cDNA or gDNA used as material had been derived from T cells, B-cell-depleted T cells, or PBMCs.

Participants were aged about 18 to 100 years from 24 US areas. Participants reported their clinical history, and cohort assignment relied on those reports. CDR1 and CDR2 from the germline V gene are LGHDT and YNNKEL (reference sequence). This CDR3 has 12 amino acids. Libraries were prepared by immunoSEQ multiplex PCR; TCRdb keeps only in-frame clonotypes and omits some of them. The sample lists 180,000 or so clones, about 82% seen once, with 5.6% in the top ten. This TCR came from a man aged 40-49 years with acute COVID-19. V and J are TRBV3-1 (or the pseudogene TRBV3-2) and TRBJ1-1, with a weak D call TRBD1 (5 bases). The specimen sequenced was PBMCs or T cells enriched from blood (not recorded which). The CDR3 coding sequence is TGTGTCTCTAGGGGTGGGAACACTGAAGCTTTCTTT. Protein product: CVSRGGNTEAFF.